The clone carrying this TCR beta chain was seen a few times. The data stem from a study of spatial heterogeneity in lung cancer. Indicated time point: sample taken at primary tumor resection. Unsorted samples of tumor, nontumor lung or frozen PBMC had their whole RNA sequenced. TCRdb recomputed calls from the 5' RACE reads with MiXCR, one row per CDR3 protein. The data contain about 80,000 distinct CDR3 sequences, 15% to 20% of them seen just once; the ten biggest clones take up roughly 6.2%. With 0 bases removed from V and 4 bases from J, the gap between germline ends came to 6 bases. This CDR3 region has 13 residues. From germline, CDR1 is LGHNA and CDR2 YNFKEQ.

This receptor was identified in a male donor with early-stage non-small cell lung cancer. The input for sequencing was PBMCs, taken at surgery. The chain combines TRBV4-2 with TRBJ1-2; D is ambiguous. CDR3 coding DNA: TGTGCCAGCAGCCAAGATCTCGGCTATGGCTACACCTTC. Translating it yields CASSQDLGYGYTF.